This TCR beta chain is from a study of cytomegalovirus exposure and HLA in healthy donors. CDR3 length: 14 amino acids. CDR1 MNHNY and CDR2 SVGAGI come from the germline V gene (reference sequence). With V trimmed by 8 bases and J by 6 bases, 4 bases remained unmatched. Primers for the PCR totalled 60 Vbeta and 13 Jbeta. Measured with immunoSEQ multiplex PCR; TCRdb has only the in-frame clones, and not every one. The sample lists 130,000 to 150,000 clones; around 72% were seen once. The chain is built from TRBV6-6 and TRBJ2-1; 13 bases are shared with TRBD2. The receptor comes from a man between 18 and 35 years old in good health and CMV-seropositive. The source material was PBMCs. CDR3 nucleotides: TGTGCCAGCTGTACTAGCGGGAGGGCCAATGAGCAGTTCTTC. This translates into CASCTSGRANEQFF.